The clone carrying this T cell receptor (beta chain) came up once. The target antigen is unknown. Using immunoSEQ multiplex PCR, the repertoire was profiled, and TCRdb retains in-frame clones only, with some absent. This sample carries 20,000 or so clones, about 89% of them seen once, and the ten largest clones take about half. This entry comes from a study of graft-versus-host responses after intestinal transplantation. Looked up from germline, CDR1 is MDHEN and CDR2 is SYDVKM. Trimming left V 7 bases short and J 3 bases short, with 12 bases between. This CDR3 spans 13 amino acids. Regarding the study as a whole: Some patients had graft-donor T cell macrochimerism. In their allografts, the ratios of graft-versus-host to host-versus-graft T cell clones were high. Association was observed between peak circulating GvH clone levels and early post-transplant HvG declines.

Sequencing was performed on bone marrow, taken roughly 130 days after transplant. The clonotype comes from a human patient who received an intestinal transplant, so some T cells may come from the graft donor. The genes are TRBV28 and TRBJ1-2; a weak D match, TRBD1 (5 bases). DNA for the CDR3: TGTGCCAGCATCGACGGCAGGGACTATGGCTACACCTTC. It is translated as CASIDGRDYGYTF.